The T cell receptor beta chain under discussion was sequenced for a study of cytomegalovirus exposure and HLA in healthy donors. As for the study in general: Around 85 million unique TCR sequences came from HLA-typed donors in an early release. Study-level points and caveats: While the bulk of TCR sequences proved rare, some public TCRs turned up in many donors.

Germline V gene sequence: CDR1 MNHEY, CDR2 SMNVEV (reference sequence). Trimming cost V 0 bases and J 8 bases, with 10 bases left between them. This CDR3 region has 13 residues. As regards this clone: Antigen specificity is unknown.

With 60 Vbeta and 13 Jbeta primers, the PCR was carried out. Here immunoSEQ multiplex PCR was the method, and the copy in TCRdb shows in-frame clones only, minus some. The sample lists approximately 220,000 clones, approximately 82% seen once, with around 0.63% in the top ten. Sequencing was done on a sample of PBMCs. This receptor was taken from a man aged 18 to 35 in good health and CMV-seronegative. The chain carries TRBV27 and TRBJ1-2; D gene ambiguous. The CDR3 DNA is TGTGCCAGCAGTTTATCTGGAGGGAGCGGCTACACCTTC. It specifies CASSLSGGSGYTF.